This T cell receptor beta chain was recovered during a study of T cell clonality in common variable immunodeficiency. Study results and caveats: CVID subjects showed higher TCRbeta clonality than healthy controls. Reportedly, TCR beta sequences from common variable immunodeficiency showed fewer deletions and N-nucleotide insertions.

CDR3 length: 15 amino acids. V gave up 5 bases and J gave up 4 bases, with 17 bases separating them. Equal genomic DNA amounts from CVID and control samples were sequenced. Measured with immunoSEQ multiplex PCR; TCRdb has only the in-frame clones, and not every one. The sample yields fewer than 30,000 clones, without any singletons. There are many counts of this clone. The antigen is undetermined. The CDR3 end lies 3 residues beyond the end of the read and is filled in from the germline J gene. Reduced serum IgG, IgA and/or IgM plus specific antibody deficiency defined CVID. Blood samples were heparinized, roughly 4.5 to 8.5 ml per donor.

The chain combines TRBV23-1 with TRBJ1-2; tentatively, D is TRBD1 (6 bases). TRBV23-1 belongs to the ORF category, with a function that is uncertain. Sequences were obtained from peripheral blood mononuclear cells. The clonotype comes from a human donor with common variable immunodeficiency. The CDR3 loop is CASSYHIGQPYGYTF. CDR3 bases read: TGCGCCAGCAGTTACCATATTGGACAGCCCTATGGC.